The clone carrying this T cell receptor beta chain was recorded many times. Trimming stripped 4 bases from V and 4 bases from J, with 15 bases between. The CDR3 contains 15 residues. CDR1 and CDR2 from the germline V gene are LGHDT and YNNKEL (reference sequence). These data belong to a study of T cells in Graves' hyperthyroidism and ophthalmopathy. Template material for amplifying TCR beta CDR3 regions consisted of RNA transcripts. When the TCR CDR3 underwent first-round RT-PCR, the HTBI primer set was used. TCRdb redid the calling of the multiplex PCR reads with MiXCR, one entry per CDR3 protein. The sample lists hundreds of thousands of distinct CDR3 sequences; 14% were seen once.

This sequence joins TRBV3-1 and TRBJ2-3; no definite D call. The TCR was taken from a woman aged 18-35 years with Graves' hyperthyroidism. The sample consisted of blood. DNA for the CDR3: TGTGCCAGCAGCCTAAAGGTCGGCCCGCCAGATACGCAGTATTTT. This sequence encodes CASSLKVGPPDTQYF.